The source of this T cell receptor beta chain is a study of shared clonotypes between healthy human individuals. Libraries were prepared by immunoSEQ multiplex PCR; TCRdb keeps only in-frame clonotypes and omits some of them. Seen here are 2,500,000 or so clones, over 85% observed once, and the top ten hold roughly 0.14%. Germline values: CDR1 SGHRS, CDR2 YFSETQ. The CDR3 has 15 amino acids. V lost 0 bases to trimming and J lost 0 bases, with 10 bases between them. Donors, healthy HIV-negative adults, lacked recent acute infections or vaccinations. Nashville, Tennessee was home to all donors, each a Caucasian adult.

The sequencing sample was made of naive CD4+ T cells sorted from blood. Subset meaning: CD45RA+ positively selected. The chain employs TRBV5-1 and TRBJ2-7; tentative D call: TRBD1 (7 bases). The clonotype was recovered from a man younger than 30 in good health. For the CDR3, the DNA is TGCGCCAGCAGCTTGGCGCAGGGGGGCTCCTACGAGCAGTACTTC. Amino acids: CASSLAQGGSYEQYF.